There are a few counts of the clone carrying this TCR beta chain. These data come from a study of beta chain features in type 1 diabetes. J gave up 2 bases and V 0 bases, and 4 bases lay outside the gene matches. The length of the CDR3 is 16 residues. CDR1 and CDR2 (germline): LGHNA, YSLEER. Sequenced material consisted of expressed TCRB transcripts (all of the isolated RNA was reverse transcribed). The method was immunoSEQ multiplex PCR; TCRdb's version includes in-frame clones alone and lacks a portion of them. This table has around 200,000 clones, about an eighth appearing once. Only one heparinised blood draw was taken per donor, and its volume averaged around 100 mL. Staining for CD45RO/CCR7/CD25/CD127/CD95/CD27 allowed sorting of CD4+ naive, central memory, regulatory and stem cell-like memory cells.

What was sequenced was central memory CD4+ T cells from blood. The receptor was isolated from a young woman in good health. The gene calls are TRBV4-3 and TRBJ2-3, with 8 positions matching TRBD2. The CDR3 sequence is CASSQDLAGHTDTQYF. CDR3 in DNA: TGCGCCAGCAGCCAAGATTTAGCGGGACACACAGATACGCAGTATTTT.